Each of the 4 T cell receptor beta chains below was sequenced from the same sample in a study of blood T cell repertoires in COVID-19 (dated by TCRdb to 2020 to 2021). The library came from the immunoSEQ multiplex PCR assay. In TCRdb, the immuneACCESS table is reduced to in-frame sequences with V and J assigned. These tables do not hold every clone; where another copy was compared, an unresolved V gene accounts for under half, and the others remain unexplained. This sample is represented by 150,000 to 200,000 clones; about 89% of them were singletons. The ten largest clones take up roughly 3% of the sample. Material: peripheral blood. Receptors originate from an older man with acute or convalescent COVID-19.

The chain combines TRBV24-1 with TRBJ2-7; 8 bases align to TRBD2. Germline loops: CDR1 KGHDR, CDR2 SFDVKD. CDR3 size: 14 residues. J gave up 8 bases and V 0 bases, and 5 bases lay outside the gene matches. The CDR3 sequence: CATSDLWSGGKQYF. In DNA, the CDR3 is TGTGCCACCAGTGATTTGTGGTCGGGAGGGAAGCAGTACTTC.

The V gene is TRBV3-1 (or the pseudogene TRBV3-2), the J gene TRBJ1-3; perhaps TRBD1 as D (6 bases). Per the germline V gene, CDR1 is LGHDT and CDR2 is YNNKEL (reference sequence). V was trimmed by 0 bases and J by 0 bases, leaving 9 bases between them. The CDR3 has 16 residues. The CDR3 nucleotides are TGTGCCAGCAGCCAAGACAGGGGTCCCTCTGGAAACACCATATATTTT. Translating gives CASSQDRGPSGNTIYF.

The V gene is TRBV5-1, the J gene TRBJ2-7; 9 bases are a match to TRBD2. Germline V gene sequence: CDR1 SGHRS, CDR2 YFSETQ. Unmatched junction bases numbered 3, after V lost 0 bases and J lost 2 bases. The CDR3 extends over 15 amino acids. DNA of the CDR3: TGCGCCAGCAGCTTGGACGGGACTAGCACCTACGAGCAGTACTTC. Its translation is CASSLDGTSTYEQYF.

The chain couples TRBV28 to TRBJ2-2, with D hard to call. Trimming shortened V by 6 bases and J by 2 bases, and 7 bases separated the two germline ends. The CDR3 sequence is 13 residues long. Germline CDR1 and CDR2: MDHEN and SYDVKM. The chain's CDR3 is CASSPPNTGELFF. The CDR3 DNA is TGTGCCAGCAGCCCCCCAAACACCGGGGAGCTGTTTTTT.